These 3 T cell receptor beta chains share one sample of origin, sequenced in a study of blood T cell repertoires in COVID-19. TCRdb keeps only in-frame clones here, not all; method: immunoSEQ multiplex PCR. The sample carries 210,000 or so clones, roughly nine tenths recorded once. The sample taken for sequencing was peripheral blood. The receptors stem from a woman between 18 and 30 years old who had recovered from COVID-19.

The gene calls are TRBV7-6 and TRBJ2-2, with D perhaps matching TRBD1 (5 bases). The CDR3 loop spans 15 amino acids. Trimming pared 4 bases from V and 0 bases from J, leaving 9 bases between. The V gene's germline CDR1 is SGHVS and CDR2 FNYEAQ. The CDR3 loop reads CASSSIRANTGELFF. The CDR3 DNA is TGTGCCAGCAGCTCCATCAGGGCGAACACCGGGGAGCTGTTTTTT.

The V and J genes are TRBV6-2 or TRBV6-3 and TRBJ2-1; 7 nucleotides line up with TRBD2. V lost 2 bases and J lost 1; bases outside the gene matches: 5. Germline CDR1 reads MNHEY; CDR2 reads SVGEGT. The CDR3 runs 16 residues. The CDR3 DNA sequence: TGTGCCAGCAGTTACCGTGGACTAGGGTCCTACAATGAGCAGTTCTTC. Protein: CASSYRGLGSYNEQFF.

The rearrangement links TRBV7-6 to TRBJ2-1, with D possibly matching TRBD2 (6 bases). The CDR3 totals 16 residues. The V end was cut by 5 bases, the J end by 4 bases, with 18 bases between. Germline values: CDR1 SGHVS, CDR2 FNYEAQ. The CDR3 DNA is TGTGCCAGCAGCCACCTTGGATTAGCGGAGTACAATGAGCAGTTCTTC. Encoded protein: CASSHLGLAEYNEQFF. Combining the CDR3 with reference TRBV7-6 and TRBJ2-1 gives the whole variable domain GAGVSQSPRYKVTKRGQDVALRCDPISGHVSLYWYRQALGQGPEFLTYFNYEAQQDKSGLPNDRFSAERPEGSISTLTIQRTEQRDSAMYRCASSHLGLAEYNEQFFGPGTRLTVL.